Listed below are T cell receptor beta chains from one sample, sequenced in a study of shared clonotypes between healthy human individuals. This table comes from immunoSEQ multiplex PCR, and its TCRdb copy is limited to in-frame clones, with some not included. Of around 2,000,000 clones in the sample, about 95% are singletons; the top ten hold around 1.1%. Sequences were obtained from naive CD8+ T cells sorted from blood. The receptors here all came from a man between 18 and 29 years old in good health. The CDR3 runs from the conserved cysteine through the conserved F or W. The D gene is left open where the match is weak. For some rows the clone size is stated as once, few or many, or as a class when expanded; others skip it.

J | size | D | V | CDR3 | DNA
TRBJ2-2 | . | . | TRBV7-9 | CASSFRAPPTGELFF | TGTGCCAGCAGCTTTAGAGCTCCCCCCACCGGGGAGCTGTTTTTT
TRBJ2-7 | . | . | TRBV5-1 | CASSLSGVEQYF | TGCGCCAGCAGCCTATCCGGGGTCGAGCAGTACTTC
TRBJ2-2 | . | TRBD1 | TRBV4-3 | CASSRDRGLGELFF | TGCGCCAGCAGCCGAGACAGGGGGCTCGGGGAGCTGTTTTTT
TRBJ2-7 | . | . | TRBV5-4 | CASSHGPTYEQYF | TGTGCCAGCAGCCACGGGCCTACCTACGAGCAGTACTTC
TRBJ1-3 | . | . | TRBV27 | CASSPSKGAVSGNTIYF | TGTGCCAGCAGTCCTTCAAAAGGGGCGGTATCTGGAAACACCATATATTTT
TRBJ2-1 | . | . | TRBV4-3 | CASSQNRDFPYNEQFF | TGCGCCAGCAGCCAAAACCGGGACTTCCCCTACAATGAGCAGTTCTTC
TRBJ2-3 | . | . | TRBV29-1 | CSVDRDTQYF | TGCAGCGTTGACAGAGATACGCAGTATTTT
TRBJ1-2 | . | TRBD1 | TRBV29-1 | CSVTDRGDYGYTF | TGCAGCGTAACGGACAGGGGGGACTATGGCTACACCTTC
TRBJ2-3 | . | TRBD1 | TRBV5-1 | CASSSGTGKPDTQYF | TGCGCCAGCAGTTCCGGGACAGGGAAGCCAGATACGCAGTATTTT
TRBJ2-7 | . | TRBD1 | TRBV5-6 | CASSPTGGYEQYF | TGTGCCAGCAGCCCGACAGGGGGCTACGAGCAGTACTTC
TRBJ2-1 | . | . | TRBV28 | CASSSRLQGNEQFF | TGTGCCAGCAGCTCCCGGCTTCAGGGTAATGAGCAGTTCTTC
TRBJ2-2 | . | . | TRBV4-1 | CASSQVGGTDTGELFF | TGCGCCAGCAGCCAAGTAGGGGGGACGGACACCGGGGAGCTGTTTTTT
TRBJ2-7 | . | . | TRBV7-6 | CASSLGGEPTYEQYF | TGTGCCAGCAGCTTAGGTGGGGAACCGACCTACGAGCAGTACTTC
TRBJ1-1 | once | . | TRBV27 | CASTLQGSTEAFF | TGTGCCAGCACCCTACAGGGTAGCACTGAAGCTTTCTTT
TRBJ1-1 | once | TRBD1 | TRBV25-1 | CASSGVSALGQGGPEAFF | TGTGCCAGCAGTGGAGTCTCAGCACTGGGCCAGGGGGGTCCTGAAGCTTTCTTT
TRBJ2-3 | once | TRBD2 | TRBV4-1 | CASSPITSGYTDTQYF | TGCGCCAGCAGCCCAATTACTAGCGGTTACACAGATACGCAGTATTTT
TRBJ1-3 | . | . | TRBV9 | CASSVDQASGNTIYF | TGTGCCAGCAGCGTAGATCAGGCTTCTGGAAACACCATATATTTT
TRBJ1-2 | . | . | TRBV30 | CAWSYGEGGGYTF | TGTGCCTGGAGTTACGGCGAGGGCGGGGGCTACACCTTC
TRBJ1-1 | . | . | TRBV9 | CASSEGGENTEAFF | TGTGCCAGCAGCGAGGGGGGCGAGAACACTGAAGCTTTCTTT
TRBJ1-1 | . | . | TRBV10-3 | CAISENEMNTEAFF | TGTGCCATCAGCGAGAATGAAATGAACACTGAAGCTTTCTTT
TRBJ2-5 | . | . | TRBV9 | CASSVDGRAETQYF | TGTGCCAGCAGCGTAGACGGAAGGGCAGAGACCCAGTACTTC
TRBJ2-5 | few | TRBD2 | TRBV4-1 | CASSQVYGGETQYF | TGCGCCAGCAGCCAAGTTTACGGGGGGGAGACCCAGTACTTC
TRBJ1-2 | . | . | TRBV10-1 | CAGPPRFYGYTF | TGCGCCGGGCCCCCCAGGTTCTATGGCTACACCTTC
TRBJ2-7 | . | TRBD2 | TRBV11-2 | CASSPEILSSGRILYEQYF | TGTGCCAGCAGCCCCGAGATCCTATCTAGCGGGAGGATCCTCTACGAGCAGTACTTC
TRBJ2-7 | . | . | TRBV14 | CASSQVLSSYEQYF | TGTGCCAGCAGCCAAGTTTTAAGCTCCTACGAGCAGTACTTC
TRBJ2-7 | . | . | TRBV28 | CASSSRGWEQYF | TGTGCCAGCAGTTCTAGGGGGTGGGAGCAGTACTTC
TRBJ2-1 | . | . | TRBV5-1 | CASSSRGHLDNEQFF | TGCGCCAGCAGCTCAAGGGGACACCTGGACAATGAGCAGTTCTTC
TRBJ2-3 | once | . | TRBV6-5 | CASSYGSGSTDTQYF | TGTGCCAGCAGTTACGGGTCAGGGAGCACAGATACGCAGTATTTT
TRBJ2-7 | . | . | TRBV28 | CASSELSSYEQYF | TGTGCCAGCAGTGAGCTGAGCTCCTACGAGCAGTACTTC
TRBJ2-7 | . | . | TRBV27 | CASSLNSYEQYF | TGTGCCAGCAGCCTAAACTCCTACGAGCAGTACTTC